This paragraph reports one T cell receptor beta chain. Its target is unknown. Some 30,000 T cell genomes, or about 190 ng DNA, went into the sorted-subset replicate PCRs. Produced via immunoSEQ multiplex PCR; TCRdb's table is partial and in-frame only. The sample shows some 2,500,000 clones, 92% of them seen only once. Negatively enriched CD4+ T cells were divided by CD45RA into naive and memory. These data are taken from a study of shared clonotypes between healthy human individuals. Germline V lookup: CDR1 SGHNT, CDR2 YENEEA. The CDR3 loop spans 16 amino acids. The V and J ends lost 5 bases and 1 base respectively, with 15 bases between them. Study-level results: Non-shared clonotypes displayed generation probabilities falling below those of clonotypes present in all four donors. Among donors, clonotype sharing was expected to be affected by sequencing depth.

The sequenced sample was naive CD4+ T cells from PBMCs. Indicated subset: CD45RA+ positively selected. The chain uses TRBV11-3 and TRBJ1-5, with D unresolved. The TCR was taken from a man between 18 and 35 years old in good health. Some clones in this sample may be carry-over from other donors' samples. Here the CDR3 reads CASSELGRISNQPQHF. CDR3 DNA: TGTGCCAGCAGCGAACTCGGCAGAATAAGCAATCAGCCCCAGCATTTT.